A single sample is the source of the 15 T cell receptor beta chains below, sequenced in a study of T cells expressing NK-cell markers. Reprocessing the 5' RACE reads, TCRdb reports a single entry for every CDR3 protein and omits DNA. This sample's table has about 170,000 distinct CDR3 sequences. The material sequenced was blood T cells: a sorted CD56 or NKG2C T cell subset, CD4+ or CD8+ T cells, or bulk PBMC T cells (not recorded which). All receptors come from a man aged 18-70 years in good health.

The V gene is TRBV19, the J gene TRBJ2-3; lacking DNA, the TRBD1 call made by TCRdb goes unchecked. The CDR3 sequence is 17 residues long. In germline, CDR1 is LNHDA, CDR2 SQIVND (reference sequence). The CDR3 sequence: CASSSSSGQGIADTQYF.

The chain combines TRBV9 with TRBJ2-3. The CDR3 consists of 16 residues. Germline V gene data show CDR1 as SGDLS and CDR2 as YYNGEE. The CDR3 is CASSPFLGAPTDTQYF.

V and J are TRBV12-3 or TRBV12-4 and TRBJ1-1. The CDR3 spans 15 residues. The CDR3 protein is CASSVRTKAGTEAFF.

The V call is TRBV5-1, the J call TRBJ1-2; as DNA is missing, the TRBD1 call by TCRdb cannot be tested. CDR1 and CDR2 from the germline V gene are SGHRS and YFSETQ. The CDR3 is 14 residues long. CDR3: CASSGRTGVYGYTF.

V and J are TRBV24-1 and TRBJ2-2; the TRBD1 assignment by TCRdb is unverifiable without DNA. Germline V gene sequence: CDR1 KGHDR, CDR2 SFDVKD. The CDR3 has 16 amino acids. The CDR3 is CATSDPWAPVPGELFF.

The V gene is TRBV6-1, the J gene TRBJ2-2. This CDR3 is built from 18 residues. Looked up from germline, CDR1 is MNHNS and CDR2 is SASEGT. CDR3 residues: CASSEESRQATNTGELFF.

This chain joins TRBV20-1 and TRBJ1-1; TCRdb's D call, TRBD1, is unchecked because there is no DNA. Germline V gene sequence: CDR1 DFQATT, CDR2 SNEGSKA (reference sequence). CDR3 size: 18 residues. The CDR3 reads CSARGYRDREFQNTEAFF.

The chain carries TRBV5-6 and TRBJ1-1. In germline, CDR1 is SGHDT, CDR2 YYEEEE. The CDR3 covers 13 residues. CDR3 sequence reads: CASSLQDYTEAFF.

This chain's CDR3 is CASSLPQAPYNEQFF. The rearrangement links TRBV5-5 to TRBJ2-1. The CDR3 consists of 15 residues. The germline V gene encodes CDR1 SGHKS and CDR2 YYEKEE (reference sequence).

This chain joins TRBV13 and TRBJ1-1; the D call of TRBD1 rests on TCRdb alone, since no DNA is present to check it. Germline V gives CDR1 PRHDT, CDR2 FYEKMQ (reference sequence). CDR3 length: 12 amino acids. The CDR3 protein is CASSPLSRGAFF.

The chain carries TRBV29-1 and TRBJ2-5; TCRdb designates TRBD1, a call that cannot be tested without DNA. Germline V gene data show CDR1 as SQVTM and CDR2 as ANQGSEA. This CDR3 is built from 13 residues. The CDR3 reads CSVGTELKETQYF.

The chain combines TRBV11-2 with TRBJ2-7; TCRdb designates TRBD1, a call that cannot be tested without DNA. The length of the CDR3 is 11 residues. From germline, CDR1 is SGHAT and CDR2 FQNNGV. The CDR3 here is CASETGYEQYF.

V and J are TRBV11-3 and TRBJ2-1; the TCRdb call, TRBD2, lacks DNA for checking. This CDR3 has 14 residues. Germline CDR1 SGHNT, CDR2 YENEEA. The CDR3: CASSLGLAGNEQFF.

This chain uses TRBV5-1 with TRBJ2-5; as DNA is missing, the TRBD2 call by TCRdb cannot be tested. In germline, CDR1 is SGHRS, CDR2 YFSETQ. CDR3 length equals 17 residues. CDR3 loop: CASSPWTSGGSMETQYF.

CDR3 protein: CASSLIRREGQETQYF. The V gene is TRBV7-9, the J gene TRBJ2-5; TCRdb designates TRBD2, a call that cannot be tested without DNA. This CDR3 has 16 amino acids. Germline lookup yields CDR1 SEHNR and CDR2 FQNEAQ (reference sequence).